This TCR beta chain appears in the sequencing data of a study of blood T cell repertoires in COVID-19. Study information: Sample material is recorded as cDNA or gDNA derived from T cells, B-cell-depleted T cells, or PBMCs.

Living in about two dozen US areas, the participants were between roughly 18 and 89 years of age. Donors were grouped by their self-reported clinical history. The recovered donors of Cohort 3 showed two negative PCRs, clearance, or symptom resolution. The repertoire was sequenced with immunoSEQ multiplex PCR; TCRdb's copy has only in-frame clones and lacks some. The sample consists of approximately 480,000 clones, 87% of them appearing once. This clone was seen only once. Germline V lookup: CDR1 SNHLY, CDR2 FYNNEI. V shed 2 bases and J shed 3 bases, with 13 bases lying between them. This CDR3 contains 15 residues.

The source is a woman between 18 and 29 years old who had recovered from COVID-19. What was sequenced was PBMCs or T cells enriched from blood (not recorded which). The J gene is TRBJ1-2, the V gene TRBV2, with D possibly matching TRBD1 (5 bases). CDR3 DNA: TGTGCCAGCAGTGAACAAAGGGGTACGGACTATGGCTACACCTTC. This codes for CASSEQRGTDYGYTF.